The 15 T cell receptor beta chains below all came from one sample that was sequenced in a study of blood T cell repertoires in COVID-19. TCRdb's table, derived via immunoSEQ multiplex PCR, lists solely in-frame clones and lacks some. Here the sample spans roughly 120,000 clones, 75% to 85% being singletons. The sequencing sample was made of peripheral blood. Source of these receptors: an elderly woman with acute or convalescent COVID-19.

The chain links TRBV4-3 to TRBJ1-2; D not resolved. The CDR3 has 14 residues. V lost 3 bases to trimming and J lost 4 bases, with 12 bases between them. The germline V gene has CDR1 LGHNA and CDR2 YSLEER. The CDR3 DNA is TGCGCCAGCAGCCACTCCGGTAACCCCTATGGCTACACCTTC. Translating it yields CASSHSGNPYGYTF.

The CDR3 is CASSAGTSGGYEQFF. In nucleotides, the CDR3 is TGTGCCAGCAGCGCCGGGACTAGCGGGGGATATGAGCAGTTCTTC. J is TRBJ2-1 and V is TRBV7-9; 14 bases line up with TRBD2. Germline V gives CDR1 SEHNR, CDR2 FQNEAQ (reference sequence). V shed 5 bases and J 8 bases; nucleotides not matched to a gene: 5. The CDR3 spans 15 residues.

V and J are TRBV7-2 and TRBJ1-2, with D possibly being TRBD1 (5 bases). This CDR3 comprises 14 residues. Germline CDR1 reads SGHTA; CDR2 reads FQGNSA. V was cut by 0 bases and J by 8 bases, with 13 bases left in between. The CDR3 DNA reads TGTGCCAGCAGCTTAGCGCTGCAGGGTCGAGGCTACACCTTC. Encoded protein: CASSLALQGRGYTF.

V and J are TRBV5-8 and TRBJ2-3; a possible D gene is TRBD2 (7 bases). The length of the CDR3 is 16 residues. Germline V gene sequence: CDR1 SGHTS, CDR2 YDEGEE. Trimming stripped 1 base from V and 3 bases from J, with 15 bases between. CDR3 sequence: CASSLLGGGLTDTQYF. CDR3 nucleotides: TGTGCCAGCAGCTTGTTAGGGGGGGGGCTGACAGATACGCAGTATTTT. Combining the CDR3 with reference TRBV5-8 and TRBJ2-3 gives the whole variable domain EAGVTQSPTHLIKTRGQQATLRCSPISGHTSVYWYQQALGLGLQFLLWYDEGEERNRGNFPPRFSGRQFPNYSSELNVNALELEDSALYLCASSLLGGGLTDTQYFGPGTRLTVL.

V gene TRBV7-2 combines with J gene TRBJ1-2; TRBD1 matches at 10 bases. The CDR3 contains 15 residues. The V and J ends lost 1 base and 4 bases, in that order; junction bases with no gene match: 3. The germline gives CDR1 SGHTA, CDR2 FQGNSA. For the CDR3, the DNA is TGTGCCAGCAGCTTAGGGGGACAGGGGAGCTATGGCTACACCTTC. Protein product: CASSLGGQGSYGYTF. The full variable domain, with the rest looked up from reference TRBV7-2 and TRBJ1-2, is GAGVSQSPSNKVTEKGKDVELRCDPISGHTALYWYRQSLGQGLEFLIYFQGNSAPDKSGLPSDRFSAERTGGSVSTLTIQRTQQEDSAVYLCASSLGGQGSYGYTFGSGTRLTVV.

The table lists this clone with a count of one. The chain employs TRBV20-1 and TRBJ2-7; D gene uncertain. V lost 6 bases and J 2 bases, leaving 11 bases between the germline ends. Germline CDR1 and CDR2: DFQATT and SNEGSKA (reference sequence). CDR3 length: 12 residues. Here the CDR3 DNA reads TGCAGTGCGAGTGCAGTCGCCTACGAGCAGTACTTC. Its protein is CSASAVAYEQYF.

The rearrangement joins TRBV6-5 to TRBJ1-2; 9 bases match TRBD1. The CDR3 is 14 residues long. The V gene's germline CDR1 is MNHEY and CDR2 SVGAGI. After removal of 4 bases from V and 5 bases from J, the junction contained 5 bases not matched to a gene. CDR3 coding DNA: TGTGCCAGCAGTTTCACGGACAGGGGATATGGCTACACCTTC. Protein product: CASSFTDRGYGYTF.

J is TRBJ2-7 and V is TRBV10-3; 8 nucleotides line up with TRBD2. The V gene's germline CDR1 is ENHRY and CDR2 SYGVKD. This CDR3 is 15 amino acids long. V lost 5 bases and J lost 0; bases outside the gene matches: 6. The chain's CDR3 is CAISTGLVGSYEQYF. CDR3 in DNA: TGTGCCATCAGTACGGGACTAGTGGGCTCCTACGAGCAGTACTTC.

This sequence joins TRBV7-3 and TRBJ2-3, with 10 bases aligning to TRBD2. The CDR3 is 18 residues long. V trimming: 5 bases; J trimming: 4 bases; junction bases outside the gene matches: 15. Germline-derived CDR1 and CDR2 are SGHTA and FQGTGA. The CDR3 is CASSGTKRLAGTADTQYF. The CDR3 DNA reads as TGTGCCAGCAGCGGGACTAAGAGACTAGCGGGTACGGCAGATACGCAGTATTTT. Filled out from reference TRBV7-3 and TRBJ2-3, the complete variable domain reads GAGVSQTPSNKVTEKGKYVELRCDPISGHTALYWYRQSLGQGPEFLIYFQGTGAADDSGLPNDRFFAVRPEGSVSTLKIQRTERGDSAVYLCASSGTKRLAGTADTQYFGPGTRLTVL.

The chain has TRBV28 and TRBJ1-1; TRBD1 might be the D (6 bases). The CDR3 runs to 14 residues. Germline V gene sequence: CDR1 MDHEN, CDR2 SYDVKM. V lost 4 bases, J lost 5 bases, and 14 bases lay in between. The CDR3 DNA reads TGTGCCAGCAGTTCCAGGGGTCGTGGGACTGAAGCTTTCTTT. Its protein product is CASSSRGRGTEAFF.

The chain's CDR3 is CASSPGGSEKLFF. Here the CDR3 DNA reads TGTGCCAGCAGCCCCGGGGGGAGTGAAAAACTGTTTTTT. The chain couples TRBV6-2 or TRBV6-3 to TRBJ1-4; D possibly corresponds to TRBD1 (5 bases). The V end lost 6 bases, the J end lost 7 bases, and 12 bases lay between the germline ends. CDR3 length: 13 amino acids. Germline CDR1 and CDR2: MNHEY and SVGEGT.

This sequence joins TRBV10-3 and TRBJ2-5, with a possible D match to TRBD1 (6 bases). Germline CDR1 reads ENHRY; CDR2 reads SYGVKD. CDR3 length: 14 amino acids. V shed 0 bases and J shed 1 base, with 6 bases lying between them. Here the CDR3 reads CAISESGGQETQYF. The CDR3 nucleotides are TGTGCCATCAGTGAGTCAGGGGGCCAAGAGACCCAGTACTTC.

V usage is TRBV5-6 and J usage is TRBJ1-5; D possibly corresponds to TRBD1 (6 bases). Trimming took 4 bases from V and 2 from J, leaving 19 bases between them. This CDR3 is built from 17 residues. Germline V gene sequence: CDR1 SGHDT, CDR2 YYEEEE. In nucleotides, the CDR3 is TGTGCCAGCAGCGTCTTCGCGGGGGGCGAGGGCAATCAGCCCCAGCATTTT. Translating it yields CASSVFAGGEGNQPQHF.

The chain has TRBV27 and TRBJ1-1; TRBD1 matches at 9 bases. CDR3 size: 15 residues. The germline gives CDR1 MNHEY, CDR2 SMNVEV (reference sequence). V lost 4 bases, J lost 5 bases, and 8 bases stayed unmatched. In nucleotides, the CDR3 is TGTGCCAGCAGTTGGGGGGACAGGGAAGTGACTGAAGCTTTCTTT. Its protein product is CASSWGDREVTEAFF.

The chain employs TRBV27 and TRBJ2-7; 8 nucleotides align to TRBD1. CDR1 MNHEY and CDR2 SMNVEV come from the germline V gene (reference sequence). The CDR3 totals 13 residues. J lost 7 bases, V lost 4 bases, and 6 bases had no gene match. CDR3 nucleotide sequence: TGTGCCAGCAGTTCCGGACAGGGCGGGGAGCAGTACTTC. It is translated as CASSSGQGGEQYF.